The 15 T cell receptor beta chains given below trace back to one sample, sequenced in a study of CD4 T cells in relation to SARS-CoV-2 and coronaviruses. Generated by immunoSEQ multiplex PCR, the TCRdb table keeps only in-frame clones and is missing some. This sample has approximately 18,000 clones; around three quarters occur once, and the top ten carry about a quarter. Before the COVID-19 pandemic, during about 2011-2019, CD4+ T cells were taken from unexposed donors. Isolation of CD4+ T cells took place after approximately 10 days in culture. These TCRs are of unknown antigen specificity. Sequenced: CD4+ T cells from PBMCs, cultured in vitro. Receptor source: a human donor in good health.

CDR3 loop: CAISVIPGTATTEAFF. In nucleotides, the CDR3 is TGTGCCATCAGTGTCATACCCGGGACAGCGACCACTGAAGCTTTCTTT. J is TRBJ1-1 and V is TRBV10-3; 7 positions agree with TRBD1. V was pared by 4 bases and J by 4 bases, with 12 bases of the junction left unmatched. Germline V CDR1 and CDR2: ENHRY, SYGVKD. This CDR3 has 16 residues.

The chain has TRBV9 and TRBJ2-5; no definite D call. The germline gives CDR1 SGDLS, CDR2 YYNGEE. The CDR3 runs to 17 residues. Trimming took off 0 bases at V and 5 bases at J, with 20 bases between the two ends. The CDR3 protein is CASSVESAGLISETQYF. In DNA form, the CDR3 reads TGTGCCAGCAGCGTAGAGTCAGCCGGCCTTATATCCGAGACCCAGTACTTC.

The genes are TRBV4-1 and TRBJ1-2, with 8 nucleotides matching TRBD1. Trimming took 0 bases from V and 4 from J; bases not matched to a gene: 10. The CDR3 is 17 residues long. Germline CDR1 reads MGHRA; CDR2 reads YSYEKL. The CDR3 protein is CASSQDFNRGAFYGYTF. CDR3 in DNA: TGCGCCAGCAGCCAAGACTTTAACAGGGGGGCATTCTATGGCTACACCTTC.

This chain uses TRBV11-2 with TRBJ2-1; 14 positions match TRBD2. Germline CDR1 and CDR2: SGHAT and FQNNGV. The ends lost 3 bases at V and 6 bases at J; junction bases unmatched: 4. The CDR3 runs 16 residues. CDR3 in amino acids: CASSLGGTSGSNEQFF. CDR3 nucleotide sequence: TGTGCCAGCAGCTTGGGGGGGACTAGCGGGAGCAATGAGCAGTTCTTC. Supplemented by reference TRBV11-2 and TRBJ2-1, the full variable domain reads EAGVAQSPRYKIIEKRQSVAFWCNPISGHATLYWYQQILGQGPKLLIQFQNNGVVDDSQLPKDRFSAERLKGVDSTLKIQPAKLEDSAVYLCASSLGGTSGSNEQFFGPGTRLTVL.

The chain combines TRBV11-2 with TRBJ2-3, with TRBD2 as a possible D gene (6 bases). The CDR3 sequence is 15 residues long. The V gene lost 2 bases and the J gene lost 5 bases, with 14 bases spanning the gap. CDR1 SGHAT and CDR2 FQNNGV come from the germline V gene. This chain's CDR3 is CASSLRGSGKDTQYF. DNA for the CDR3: TGTGCCAGCAGCTTACGGGGGAGTGGTAAAGATACGCAGTATTTT.

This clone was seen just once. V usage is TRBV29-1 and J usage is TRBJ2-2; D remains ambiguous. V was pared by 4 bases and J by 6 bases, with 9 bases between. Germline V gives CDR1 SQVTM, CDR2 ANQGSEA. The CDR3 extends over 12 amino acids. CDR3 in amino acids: CSVGTKPGELFF. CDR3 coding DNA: TGCAGCGTTGGGACCAAGCCCGGGGAGCTGTTTTTT.

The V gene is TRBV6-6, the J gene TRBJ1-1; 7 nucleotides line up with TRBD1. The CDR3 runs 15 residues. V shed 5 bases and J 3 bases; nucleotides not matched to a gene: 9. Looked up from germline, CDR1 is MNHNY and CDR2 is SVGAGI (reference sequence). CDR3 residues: CASSQPGQRHTEAFF. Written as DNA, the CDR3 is TGTGCCAGCAGTCAACCGGGACAGAGACACACTGAAGCTTTCTTT.

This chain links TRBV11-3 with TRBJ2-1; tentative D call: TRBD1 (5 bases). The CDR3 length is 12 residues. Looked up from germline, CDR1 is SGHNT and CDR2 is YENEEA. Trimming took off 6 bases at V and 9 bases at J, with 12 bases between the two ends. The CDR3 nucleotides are TGTGCCAGCAGTCTAGGGGCCGGTGAGCAGTTCTTC. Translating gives CASSLGAGEQFF.

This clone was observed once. The CDR3 DNA is TGCGCCAGCAGCATGTATAATTCACCCCTCCACTTT. Translation gives CASSMYNSPLHF. This chain uses TRBV5-1 with TRBJ1-6; D unresolved. Trimming removed 4 bases at V and 4 bases at J, with 3 bases between. Germline V CDR1 and CDR2: SGHRS, YFSETQ. The CDR3 is made up of 12 amino acids.

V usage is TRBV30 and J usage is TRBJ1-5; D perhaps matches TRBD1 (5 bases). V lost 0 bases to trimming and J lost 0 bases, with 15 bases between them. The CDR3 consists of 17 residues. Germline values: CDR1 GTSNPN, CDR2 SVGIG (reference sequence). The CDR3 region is CAWSVWGGGHSNQPQHF. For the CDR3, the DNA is TGTGCCTGGAGTGTATGGGGGGGAGGACATAGCAATCAGCCCCAGCATTTT.

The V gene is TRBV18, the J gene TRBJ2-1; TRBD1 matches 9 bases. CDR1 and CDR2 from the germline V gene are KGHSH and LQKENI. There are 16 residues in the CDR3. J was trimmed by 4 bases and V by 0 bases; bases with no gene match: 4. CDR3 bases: TGTGCCAGCTCACCACCCACAGGGGGCGGGTACAATGAGCAGTTCTTC. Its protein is CASSPPTGGGYNEQFF.

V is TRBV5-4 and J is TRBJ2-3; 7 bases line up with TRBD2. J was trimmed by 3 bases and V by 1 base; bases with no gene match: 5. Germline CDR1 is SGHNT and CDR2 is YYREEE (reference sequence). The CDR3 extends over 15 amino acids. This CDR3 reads CASSLLREPTDTQYF. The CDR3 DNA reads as TGTGCCAGCAGCTTGTTGCGGGAGCCGACAGATACGCAGTATTTT.

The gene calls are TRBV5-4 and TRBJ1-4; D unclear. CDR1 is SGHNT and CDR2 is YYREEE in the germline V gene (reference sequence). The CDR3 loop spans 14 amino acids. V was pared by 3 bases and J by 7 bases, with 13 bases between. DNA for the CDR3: TGTGCCAGCAGCTACCCGGGTAGTGGTGAAAAACTGTTTTTT. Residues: CASSYPGSGEKLFF. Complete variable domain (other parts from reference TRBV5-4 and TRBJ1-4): ETGVTQSPTHLIKTRGQQVTLRCSSQSGHNTVSWYQQALGQGPQFIFQYYREEENGRGNFPPRFSGLQFPNYSSELNVNALELDDSALYLCASSYPGSGEKLFFGSGTQLSVL.

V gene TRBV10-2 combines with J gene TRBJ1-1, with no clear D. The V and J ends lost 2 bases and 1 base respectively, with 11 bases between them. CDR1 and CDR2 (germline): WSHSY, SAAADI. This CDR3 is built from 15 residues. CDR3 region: CASSEITVGNTEAFF. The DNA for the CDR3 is TGCGCCAGCAGTGAGATAACAGTGGGGAACACTGAAGCTTTCTTT.

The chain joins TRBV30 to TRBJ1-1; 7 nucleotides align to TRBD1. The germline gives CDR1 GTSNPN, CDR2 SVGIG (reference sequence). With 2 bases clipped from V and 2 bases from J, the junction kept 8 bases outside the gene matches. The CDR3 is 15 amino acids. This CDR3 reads CAWSKPGQTNTEAFF. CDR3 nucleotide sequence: TGTGCCTGGAGTAAACCGGGACAGACCAACACTGAAGCTTTCTTT.